The 26 T cell receptor beta chains given below trace back to one sample, sequenced in a study of blood T cell repertoires in COVID-19 (dated by TCRdb to the early 2020s). Receptors were amplified or captured by the immunoSEQ multiplex PCR assay. The clones in this table, taken by TCRdb from immuneACCESS, are in-frame only. Not every clone is retained; where verified, under half of the shortfall comes from an unresolved V gene, and the cause of the rest is unknown. The table for this sample lists hundreds of thousands of clones; approximately 86% of them were counted only once. The leading ten clones occupy roughly 1.3% of the sample. The sequenced sample was peripheral blood. The receptors were gathered from a man aged 70 or older with acute or convalescent COVID-19.

V is TRBV28 and J is TRBJ2-6; D remains ambiguous. Trimming removed 11 bases at V and 4 bases at J, with 12 bases between. The CDR3 has 13 residues. CDR1 is MDHEN, CDR2 SYDVKM, per germline. The DNA for the CDR3 is TGTGCCGCGGTTGGAACCGGGGCCAACGTCCTGACTTTC. This codes for CAAVGTGANVLTF. The whole variable domain, filled in from reference TRBV28 and TRBJ2-6, reads DVKVTQSSRYLVKRTGEKVFLECVQDMDHENMFWYRQDPGLGLRLIYFSYDVKMKEKGDIPEGYSVSREKKERFSLILESASTNQTSMYLCAAVGTGANVLTFGAGSRLTVL.

The chain uses TRBV2 and TRBJ1-6; a weak D match, TRBD1 (5 bases). CDR1 is SNHLY, CDR2 FYNNEI, per germline. The CDR3 runs to 15 residues. Trimming took 6 bases from V and 5 from J, leaving 14 bases between them. The CDR3 region has the DNA TGTGCCAGCAGGGGCCTGGACACTAATAATTCACCCCTCCACTTT. It translates to CASRGLDTNNSPLHF. The full variable domain, completed using reference TRBV2 and TRBJ1-6, is EPEVTQTPSHQVTQMGQEVILRCVPISNHLYFYWYRQILGQKVEFLVSFYNNEISEKSEIFDDQFSVERPDGSNFTLKIRSTKLEDSAMYFCASRGLDTNNSPLHFGNGTRLTVT.

The genes are TRBV6-5 and TRBJ1-1; tentatively, D is TRBD1 (5 bases). Germline CDR1 is MNHEY and CDR2 is SVGAGI. V was clipped by 1 base and J by 3 bases, with 12 bases between them. The CDR3 covers 15 residues. The CDR3, as DNA: TGTGCCAGCAGTTACTTAGGGCGGGGGGACACTGAAGCTTTCTTT. Translated, it gives CASSYLGRGDTEAFF.

This sequence joins TRBV19 and TRBJ2-7, with D tentatively TRBD1 (6 bases). The CDR3 contains 13 residues. V dropped 7 bases and J dropped 1 base, with 11 bases sitting between them. Germline CDR1 LNHDA, CDR2 SQIVND (reference sequence). The CDR3 DNA reads as TGTGCCAGTACCGCGACAGGATCCTACGAGCAGTACTTC. Translation gives CASTATGSYEQYF. The full variable domain, rest sourced from reference TRBV19 and TRBJ2-7, is DGGITQSPKYLFRKEGQNVTLSCEQNLNHDAMYWYRQDPGQGLRLIYYSQIVNDFQKGDIAEGYSVSREKKESFPLTVTSAQKNPTAFYLCASTATGSYEQYFGPGTRLTVT.

The chain combines TRBV21-1 with TRBJ2-6; the table calls TRBD1, which could not be checked here. TRBV21-1 is assigned pseudogene status. There are 14 residues in the CDR3. The CDR3 reads CASSKSTGANVLTF. In DNA, the CDR3 is TGTGCCAGCAGCAAATCCACTGGGGCCAACGTCCTGACTTTC.

The rearrangement links TRBV7-3 to TRBJ2-7, with 9 bases that match TRBD1. Germline V gene lookup returns CDR1 SGHTA and CDR2 FQGTGA. This CDR3 has 16 residues. Germline trimming cut 4 bases from V and 1 base from J; bases unmatched to any gene: 8. The CDR3 coding sequence is TGTGCCAGCAGCTCCCCCGGGACAGGGTCGTCCTACGAGCAGTACTTC. This encodes CASSSPGTGSSYEQYF.

The rearrangement links TRBV28 to TRBJ2-7, with TRBD1 matching over 8 bases. The germline gives CDR1 MDHEN, CDR2 SYDVKM. J was trimmed by 6 bases and V by 6 bases; bases with no gene match: 7. The CDR3 length is 13 residues. CDR3 sequence (DNA): TGTGCCAGCAGAGGCAGGGGGCGCGGCGAGCAGTACTTC. Amino acids: CASRGRGRGEQYF.

This clone was seen more than once but under ten times. The chain combines TRBV7-9 with TRBJ1-5; possibly TRBD1 for D (5 bases). V lost 8 bases and J lost 5, with 13 bases in between. Looked up from germline, CDR1 is SEHNR and CDR2 is FQNEAQ (reference sequence). The CDR3 is 13 amino acids. The CDR3 coding sequence is TGTGCCAGCGGATCAGGGATGCATCAGCCCCAGCATTTT. It translates to CASGSGMHQPQHF. Combining the CDR3 with reference TRBV7-9 and TRBJ1-5 gives the whole variable domain DTGVSQNPRHKITKRGQNVTFRCDPISEHNRLYWYRQTLGQGPEFLTYFQNEAQLEKSRLLSDRFSAERPKGSFSTLEIQRTEQGDSAMYLCASGSGMHQPQHFGDGTRLSIL.

The gene calls are TRBV6-5 and TRBJ1-5; 7 bases match TRBD1. The ends lost 9 bases at V and 3 bases at J; junction bases unmatched: 5. Looked up from germline, CDR1 is MNHEY and CDR2 is SVGAGI. This CDR3 is 13 amino acids long. The chain's CDR3 is CASGTALNQPQHF. CDR3 bases: TGTGCCAGTGGGACAGCCCTCAATCAGCCCCAGCATTTT.

The gene calls are TRBV5-1 and TRBJ2-1, with D possibly being TRBD1 (7 bases). The CDR3 sequence is 13 residues long. Germline assignment: CDR1 SGHRS and CDR2 YFSETQ. Trimming removed 4 bases from V and 4 bases from J, with 9 bases in between. Here the CDR3 reads CASSPGGYNEQFF. The CDR3, as DNA: TGCGCCAGCAGCCCAGGGGGGTACAATGAGCAGTTCTTC. The full variable domain, in which reference TRBV5-1 and TRBJ2-1 provide the parts outside the CDR3, is KAGVTQTPRYLIKTRGQQVTLSCSPISGHRSVSWYQQTPGQGLQFLFEYFSETQRNKGNFPGRFSGRQFSNSRSEMNVSTLELGDSALYLCASSPGGYNEQFFGPGTRLTVL.

This chain links TRBV5-1 with TRBJ2-5; no reliable D call. Germline values: CDR1 SGHRS, CDR2 YFSETQ. Trimming cost V 4 bases and J 2 bases, with 6 bases left between them. This CDR3 contains 12 residues. In DNA form, the CDR3 reads TGCGCCAGCAGCCTTACACAAGAGACCCAGTACTTC. Encoded protein: CASSLTQETQYF.

The chain recombines TRBV4-2 with TRBJ1-4; perhaps TRBD1 as D (5 bases). V dropped 1 base and J dropped 4 bases, with 10 bases sitting between them. Germline V gene data show CDR1 as LGHNA and CDR2 as YNFKEQ. This CDR3 spans 15 amino acids. Here the CDR3 reads CASSQVQGSNEKLFF. CDR3 sequence (DNA): TGTGCCAGCAGCCAAGTTCAGGGAAGTAATGAAAAACTGTTTTTT.

The rearrangement uses TRBV5-4 and TRBJ2-7, with 9 bases that match TRBD2. CDR3 length: 15 amino acids. V trimming: 3 bases; J trimming: 3 bases; junction bases outside the gene matches: 7. Germline V CDR1 and CDR2: SGHNT, YYREEE (reference sequence). The CDR3 region is CASSSPSGDNYEQYF. CDR3 in DNA: TGTGCCAGCAGCTCCCCTAGCGGGGACAACTACGAGCAGTACTTC.

The chain combines TRBV6-5 with TRBJ2-7, with D possibly matching TRBD1 (5 bases). Germline V gives CDR1 MNHEY, CDR2 SVGAGI. The CDR3 consists of 14 residues. V was pared by 6 bases and J by 3 bases, with 15 bases between. The CDR3 DNA sequence: TGTGCCAGCAGCAGAGGCCGAGACAGCTACGAGCAGTACTTC. Translated, it gives CASSRGRDSYEQYF.

This chain connects TRBV20-1 to TRBJ2-7; a possible D gene is TRBD2 (5 bases). Germline CDR1 reads DFQATT; CDR2 reads SNEGSKA (reference sequence). The CDR3 runs to 11 residues. Trimming removed 4 bases at V and 4 bases at J, with 8 bases between. The CDR3 reads CSAILGYEQYF. The DNA for the CDR3 is TGCAGTGCTATACTAGGATACGAGCAGTACTTC.

CDR3 nucleotides: TGTGCCAGCCGGGGCGGGGATCGCTACACCTTC. Residues: CASRGGDRYTF. J is TRBJ1-2 and V is TRBV7-2, with D possibly being TRBD1 (5 bases). Trimming left V 8 bases short and J 9 bases short, with 13 bases between. The germline CDR1 and CDR2 sequences are SGHTA and FQGNSA. The CDR3 covers 11 residues. The entire variable domain, with the rest obtained from reference TRBV7-2 and TRBJ1-2, is as follows: GAGVSQSPSNKVTEKGKDVELRCDPISGHTALYWYRQSLGQGLEFLIYFQGNSAPDKSGLPSDRFSAERTGGSVSTLTIQRTQQEDSAVYLCASRGGDRYTFGSGTRLTVV.

The CDR3 bases are TGTGCCAGCAGCCAAGCCGGTACAGGTCACTCTGGGGCCAACGTCCTGACTTTC. This sequence encodes CASSQAGTGHSGANVLTF. The rearrangement joins TRBV3-1 (or the pseudogene TRBV3-2) to TRBJ2-6; D may be TRBD1 (5 bases). Germline V CDR1 and CDR2: LGHDT, YNNKEL (reference sequence). The germline V and J ends were trimmed by 1 base and 0 bases, with 13 bases remaining between them. The CDR3 is 18 amino acids.

The V gene is TRBV27, the J gene TRBJ1-5; a possible D gene is TRBD1 (5 bases). The germline V and J ends were trimmed by 3 bases and 7 bases, with 10 bases remaining between them. This CDR3 contains 13 residues. Germline CDR1 reads MNHEY; CDR2 reads SMNVEV (reference sequence). CDR3 residues: CASSLSDRQPQHF. CDR3 bases: TGTGCCAGCAGTTTGTCCGACAGACAGCCCCAGCATTTT.

This chain joins TRBV5-5 and TRBJ1-5; 10 nucleotides align to TRBD1. V was pared by 0 bases and J by 6 bases, with 3 bases of the junction left unmatched. This CDR3 region has 15 residues. From germline, CDR1 is SGHKS and CDR2 YYEKEE (reference sequence). The CDR3 here is CASSLGQGAIQPQHF. The CDR3 nucleotides are TGTGCCAGCAGCTTGGGACAGGGGGCGATTCAGCCCCAGCATTTT.

The chain uses TRBV7-3 and TRBJ2-7, with TRBD1 matching 10 bases. The CDR3 extends over 16 amino acids. Germline V gene data show CDR1 as SGHTA and CDR2 as FQGTGA. Losses at the gene ends were 2 bases for V and 4 bases for J; bases not matched to a gene: 8. The CDR3 sequence is CASSLVPRTGGYEQYF. Written as DNA, the CDR3 is TGTGCCAGCAGCTTAGTCCCTAGGACAGGGGGATACGAGCAGTACTTC.

The V gene is TRBV6-5, the J gene TRBJ1-3, with 7 nucleotides matching TRBD1. The CDR3 has 14 amino acids. Germline assignment: CDR1 MNHEY and CDR2 SVGAGI. The V gene end was trimmed by 8 bases and the J gene end by 4 bases; junction bases not matched to a gene: 8. The CDR3 DNA follows: TGTGCCAGCCGCAAGACAGGGACCGGAAACACCATATATTTT. Translation gives CASRKTGTGNTIYF.

This chain uses TRBV4-2 with TRBJ2-5; 10 bases fit TRBD2. The CDR3 has 15 amino acids. CDR1 and CDR2 from the germline V gene are LGHNA and YNFKEQ. The V gene end was trimmed by 4 bases and the J gene end by 2 bases; junction bases not matched to a gene: 4. The CDR3 sequence is CASSLLAGEQETQYF. CDR3 coding DNA: TGTGCCAGCAGCCTCCTAGCGGGGGAACAAGAGACCCAGTACTTC.

This clone appeared once. The chain has TRBV20-1 and TRBJ2-2; 11 bases map to TRBD2. The CDR3 has 17 residues. The V gene end was trimmed by 3 bases and the J gene end by 8 bases; junction bases not matched to a gene: 14. CDR1 DFQATT and CDR2 SNEGSKA come from the germline V gene (reference sequence). The CDR3 protein is CSASVLAGAALSGELFF. In DNA form, the CDR3 reads TGCAGTGCTAGTGTACTAGCGGGGGCCGCCCTTAGTGGGGAGCTGTTTTTT.

This clone has only a few counts. This chain connects TRBV11-2 to TRBJ2-7, with TRBD2 matching over 11 bases. Germline V gene lookup returns CDR1 SGHAT and CDR2 FQNNGV. This CDR3 is 18 amino acids long. Trimming took 5 bases from V and 2 from J; bases not matched to a gene: 14. CDR3 sequence reads: CASSEPGLADTFPYEQYF. The CDR3 coding sequence is TGTGCCAGCAGCGAACCGGGACTAGCGGATACTTTTCCCTACGAGCAGTACTTC.

The chain recombines TRBV5-1 with TRBJ1-2; D is possibly TRBD1 (6 bases). Trimming left V 0 bases short and J 1 base short, with 7 bases between. The CDR3 consists of 14 residues. Germline-derived CDR1 and CDR2 are SGHRS and YFSETQ. CDR3 bases: TGCGCCAGCAGCTTGGAGGGGGTTAACTATGGCTACACCTTC. Residues: CASSLEGVNYGYTF. Full variable domain (rest looked up from reference TRBV5-1 and TRBJ1-2): KAGVTQTPRYLIKTRGQQVTLSCSPISGHRSVSWYQQTPGQGLQFLFEYFSETQRNKGNFPGRFSGRQFSNSRSEMNVSTLELGDSALYLCASSLEGVNYGYTFGSGTRLTVV.

As regards this clone: At one end the junction does not follow the germline gene, possibly because of a read error. The chain recombines TRBV4-2 with TRBJ2-3; 10 bases map to TRBD2. The CDR3 is made up of 16 amino acids. Germline assignment: CDR1 LGHNA and CDR2 YNFKEQ. CDR3 loop: CASSKDSGGPTDTQYF. In nucleotides, the CDR3 is TGTGCCAGCAGCAAAGATAGCGGGGGGCCCACAGATACGCAGTATTTT.